These 30 T cell receptor beta chains were sequenced from one sample in a study of blood T cell repertoires in COVID-19. Sequencing was performed with immunoSEQ multiplex PCR; in TCRdb, only in-frame clones are kept and a portion is missing. This table has under 200,000 clones, 86% appearing once. The sample taken for sequencing was peripheral blood. Receptor source: a man in his fifties or sixties with active or convalescent COVID-19.

This chain connects TRBV2 to TRBJ2-1; D remains unclear. The CDR3 is 16 amino acids. Trimming shortened V by 6 bases and J by 0 bases, and 15 bases separated the two germline ends. CDR1 is SNHLY and CDR2 is FYNNEI in the germline V gene. CDR3: CASRRLSQYSYNEQFF. The CDR3 coding sequence is TGTGCCAGCAGAAGGCTTAGCCAGTACTCCTACAATGAGCAGTTCTTC.

The rearrangement uses TRBV7-3 and TRBJ2-3; maybe TRBD2 (5 bases). The V end was cut by 1 base, the J end by 0 bases, with 8 bases between. From germline, CDR1 is SGHTA and CDR2 FQGTGA. The CDR3 consists of 15 residues. CDR3 sequence: CASSLRTGSTDTQYF. CDR3 DNA: TGTGCCAGCAGCTTAAGGACGGGGAGCACAGATACGCAGTATTTT.

The J gene is TRBJ2-1, the V gene TRBV24-1; tentatively, D is TRBD2 (5 bases). Looked up from germline, CDR1 is KGHDR and CDR2 is SFDVKD. With 8 bases removed from V and 10 bases from J, the gap between germline ends came to 11 bases. The CDR3 sequence is 11 residues long. For the CDR3, the DNA is TGTGCCACCAACCGGGGTCGCGAGCAGTTCTTC. Its translation: CATNRGREQFF.

V and J are TRBV5-1 and TRBJ2-7; tentative D call: TRBD1 (6 bases). V was pared by 0 bases and J by 4 bases, with 8 bases between. Looked up from germline, CDR1 is SGHRS and CDR2 is YFSETQ. This CDR3 region has 13 residues. CDR3 bases: TGCGCCAGCAGCTTGGACAGGGAGTACGAGCAGTACTTC. Its translation: CASSLDREYEQYF.

The V gene is TRBV6-5, the J gene TRBJ1-1; no firm D call. CDR3 length equals 13 residues. Germline CDR1 reads MNHEY; CDR2 reads SVGAGI. With 8 bases removed from V and 1 base from J, the gap between germline ends came to 11 bases. The CDR3 DNA reads as TGTGCCAGCGGGGAGGGCGGGAACACTGAAGCTTTCTTT. Its translation is CASGEGGNTEAFF.

This clone has a handful of counts. The chain carries TRBV28 and TRBJ1-6; D is uncertain. The CDR3 is 15 residues long. Germline CDR1 is MDHEN and CDR2 is SYDVKM. Trimming shortened V by 4 bases and J by 15 bases, and 22 bases separated the two germline ends. DNA for the CDR3: TGTGCCAGCAGTTCGCAGACCGGAGGAAGACTACTCCTCCACTTT. Residues: CASSSQTGGRLLLHF.

The chain employs TRBV11-2 and TRBJ1-2, with 9 bases that match TRBD1. The CDR3 length is 16 residues. V trimming: 1 base; J trimming: 5 bases; junction bases outside the gene matches: 8. CDR1 and CDR2 from the germline V gene are SGHAT and FQNNGV. The CDR3, as DNA: TGTGCCAGCAGCTTAGCTTCCGGACAGGGGAATTATGGCTACACCTTC. This translates into CASSLASGQGNYGYTF.

The chain links TRBV15 to TRBJ2-2; D might be TRBD2 (7 bases). The CDR3 runs to 15 residues. V was trimmed by 1 base and J by 6 bases, leaving 12 bases between them. Germline loops: CDR1 LNHNV, CDR2 YYDKDF (reference sequence). CDR3 sequence (DNA): TGTGCCACCAGCAGAGGAGGGGGGGCCCCCGGGGAGCTGTTTTTT. This encodes CATSRGGGAPGELFF.

The rearrangement links TRBV11-2 to TRBJ2-5, with 7 bases that match TRBD1. Germline V lookup: CDR1 SGHAT, CDR2 FQNNGV. The length of the CDR3 is 14 residues. Trimming at V came to 5 bases and at J to 5 bases, leaving 8 bases not matched to a gene. CDR3 sequence (DNA): TGTGCCAGCAGCACCGACGGGACAGCGGAGACCCAGTACTTC. Translated: CASSTDGTAETQYF.

The V and J genes are TRBV19 and TRBJ1-5; 8 positions agree with TRBD1. Germline trimming cut 7 bases from V and 4 bases from J; bases unmatched to any gene: 6. The germline CDR1 and CDR2 sequences are LNHDA and SQIVND (reference sequence). CDR3 length: 14 residues. CDR3 in DNA: TGTGCCAGTACCTACAGGGGGGGAAATCAGCCCCAGCATTTT. Its translation is CASTYRGGNQPQHF.

The rearrangement joins TRBV27 to TRBJ1-1; D is unclear. CDR3 size: 13 residues. The germline V gene encodes CDR1 MNHEY and CDR2 SMNVEV (reference sequence). V shed 3 bases and J shed 3 bases, with 8 bases lying between them. CDR3: CASSFEADTEAFF. CDR3 sequence (DNA): TGTGCCAGCAGTTTTGAGGCGGACACTGAAGCTTTCTTT.

CDR3 residues: CASSSKLQGYNEQFF. The CDR3, as DNA: TGTGCCAGCAGTTCGAAATTACAGGGCTACAATGAGCAGTTCTTC. V and J are TRBV27 and TRBJ2-1; possibly TRBD1 for D (6 bases). Germline assignment: CDR1 MNHEY and CDR2 SMNVEV (reference sequence). This CDR3 is built from 15 residues. Between the trimmed V and J ends, which lost 4 bases and 3 bases, there was a span of 13 bases.

V usage is TRBV5-6 and J usage is TRBJ1-2; tentative D call: TRBD1 (5 bases). Germline-derived CDR1 and CDR2 are SGHDT and YYEEEE. The V gene lost 0 bases and the J gene lost 6 bases, with 9 bases spanning the gap. The CDR3 consists of 13 residues. CDR3 residues: CASSLGTLNGYTF. CDR3 DNA sequence: TGTGCCAGCAGCTTGGGGACACTCAATGGCTACACCTTC.

The J gene is TRBJ1-2, the V gene TRBV29-1; tentative D call: TRBD1 (5 bases). The CDR3 runs to 13 residues. Trimming took 7 bases from V and 2 from J, leaving 14 bases between them. CDR1 SQVTM and CDR2 ANQGSEA come from the germline V gene. Written as DNA, the CDR3 is TGCAGCGGGTCTCTGACAGACAACTATGGCTACACCTTC. Protein product: CSGSLTDNYGYTF.

The genes are TRBV6-5 and TRBJ1-6, with TRBD1 matching 8 bases. V was pared by 0 bases and J by 10 bases, with 5 bases of the junction left unmatched. Looked up from germline, CDR1 is MNHEY and CDR2 is SVGAGI. This CDR3 comprises 15 residues. This CDR3 is CASSYSQGAGSPLHF. CDR3 nucleotides: TGTGCCAGCAGTTACTCGCAGGGGGCCGGCTCACCCCTCCACTTT.

This CDR3 is CASSPRIERNSPLHF. For the CDR3, the DNA is TGTGCCAGCAGCCCCAGGATCGAAAGAAATTCACCCCTCCACTTT. The rearrangement joins TRBV5-4 to TRBJ1-6; D uncertain. The CDR3 covers 15 residues. The V gene lost 4 bases and the J gene lost 7 bases, with 15 bases spanning the gap. Germline CDR1 and CDR2: SGHNT and YYREEE (reference sequence).

The chain is built from TRBV19 and TRBJ1-4, with 8 nucleotides matching TRBD1. The CDR3 consists of 17 residues. V gave up 7 bases and J gave up 3 bases; unmatched junction bases: 13. Germline V gene lookup returns CDR1 LNHDA and CDR2 SQIVND (reference sequence). Here the CDR3 DNA reads TGTGCCAGTAAAGGGGCGACAGGGGAGGTATCTAATGAAAAACTGTTTTTT. Amino acids: CASKGATGEVSNEKLFF.

CDR3 sequence reads: CASSLRTGSYNEQFF. The CDR3 DNA is TGTGCCAGCAGCCTCCGGACAGGGTCGTATAATGAGCAGTTCTTC. The gene calls are TRBV7-9 and TRBJ2-1; 8 bases agree with TRBD1. There are 15 residues in the CDR3. The J segment lost 7 bases and the V segment lost 5 bases, leaving 10 bases of the junction unmatched. The germline gives CDR1 SEHNR, CDR2 FQNEAQ (reference sequence). The full variable domain, its missing parts supplied by reference TRBV7-9 and TRBJ2-1, is DTGVSQNPRHKITKRGQNVTFRCDPISEHNRLYWYRQTLGQGPEFLTYFQNEAQLEKSRLLSDRFSAERPKGSFSTLEIQRTEQGDSAMYLCASSLRTGSYNEQFFGPGTRLTVL.

The CDR3 nucleotides are TGTGCCAGCAGCTTCTCCGGGACTAGCGGGAGCACCGGGGAGCTGTTTTTT. Its protein product is CASSFSGTSGSTGELFF. This chain links TRBV7-3 with TRBJ2-2, with 14 bases that match TRBD2. With V trimmed by 3 bases and J by 4 bases, 4 bases remained unmatched. CDR1 and CDR2 from the germline V gene are SGHTA and FQGTGA. This CDR3 has 17 amino acids.

The rearrangement links TRBV5-8 to TRBJ2-5; no definite D call. Germline loops: CDR1 SGHTS, CDR2 YDEGEE. This CDR3 is 13 amino acids long. V lost 1 base to trimming and J lost 2 bases, with 6 bases between them. The CDR3 coding sequence is TGTGCCAGCAGCTTGATGTCGCAAGAGACCCAGTACTTC. Encoded protein: CASSLMSQETQYF.

The chain links TRBV11-2 to TRBJ1-4; 7 nucleotides agree with TRBD1. J gave up 5 bases and V 5 bases, and 8 bases lay outside the gene matches. This CDR3 comprises 15 residues. Germline V gene data show CDR1 as SGHAT and CDR2 as FQNNGV. CDR3 region: CASSQLQGLNEKLFF. CDR3 nucleotide sequence: TGTGCCAGCAGCCAACTACAGGGGTTAAATGAAAAACTGTTTTTT. Based on the CDR3 plus reference TRBV11-2 and TRBJ1-4, the full variable domain is EAGVAQSPRYKIIEKRQSVAFWCNPISGHATLYWYQQILGQGPKLLIQFQNNGVVDDSQLPKDRFSAERLKGVDSTLKIQPAKLEDSAVYLCASSQLQGLNEKLFFGSGTQLSVL.

The J gene is TRBJ1-2, the V gene TRBV10-3, with 8 positions matching TRBD1. CDR1 and CDR2 (germline): ENHRY, SYGVKD. The junction had 8 bases not matched to a gene; V was cut back by 3 bases and J by 8 bases. This CDR3 spans 14 amino acids. CDR3 in amino acids: CAISEDRGSGGYTF. CDR3 DNA: TGTGCCATCAGTGAAGACAGGGGTAGTGGGGGCTACACCTTC.

The chain is built from TRBV7-9 and TRBJ2-3; 7 bases fit TRBD1. The CDR3 totals 16 residues. Per the germline V gene, CDR1 is SEHNR and CDR2 is FQNEAQ (reference sequence). V shed 5 bases, J shed 1 base, and the junction held 9 bases outside the gene matches. The CDR3 DNA sequence: TGTGCCAGCAGCAGACTTACAGGGGTTGGCACAGATACGCAGTATTTT. Amino acid sequence: CASSRLTGVGTDTQYF.

J is TRBJ2-3 and V is TRBV5-1, with D maybe TRBD1 (6 bases). The CDR3 covers 15 residues. V was trimmed by 4 bases and J by 0 bases, leaving 12 bases between them. Germline V gene sequence: CDR1 SGHRS, CDR2 YFSETQ. The CDR3 spells CASSPGTTSTDTQYF. CDR3 in DNA: TGCGCCAGCAGCCCAGGGACAACAAGCACAGATACGCAGTATTTT.

This chain joins TRBV7-9 and TRBJ2-7; TRBD1 agrees at 7 bases. V shed 4 bases and J 5 bases; nucleotides not matched to a gene: 11. This CDR3 has 15 amino acids. Germline lookup yields CDR1 SEHNR and CDR2 FQNEAQ (reference sequence). The DNA for the CDR3 is TGTGCCAGCAGCTCTTTCGGGACAGTCGGTGACGAGCAGTACTTC. This sequence encodes CASSSFGTVGDEQYF.

The CDR3: CASSRQEDTEAFF. CDR3 bases: TGCGCCAGCAGCCGGCAGGAGGACACTGAAGCTTTCTTT. V usage is TRBV5-1 and J usage is TRBJ1-1; D is ambiguous. CDR3 length equals 13 residues. Germline values: CDR1 SGHRS, CDR2 YFSETQ. Trimming pared 4 bases from V and 3 bases from J, leaving 10 bases between.

The V and J genes are TRBV5-6 and TRBJ2-7; no reliable D call. Germline V CDR1 and CDR2: SGHDT, YYEEEE. V shed 1 base and J shed 7 bases, with 6 bases lying between them. The CDR3 consists of 11 residues. CDR3 coding DNA: TGTGCCAGCAGCTTGTCGCGGGAGCAGTACTTC. This gives the protein CASSLSREQYF.

The gene calls are TRBV20-1 and TRBJ2-7, with 7 positions matching TRBD1. This CDR3 comprises 13 residues. Germline lookup yields CDR1 DFQATT and CDR2 SNEGSKA (reference sequence). V was pared by 3 bases and J by 5 bases, with 7 bases of the junction left unmatched. CDR3 protein: CSASTGQANEQYF. The DNA of the CDR3 is TGCAGTGCTAGTACAGGACAGGCAAACGAGCAGTACTTC.

The table lists this clone with a count of one. This sequence joins TRBV3-1 (or the pseudogene TRBV3-2) and TRBJ2-1; D perhaps matches TRBD2 (5 bases). Looked up from germline, CDR1 is LGHDT and CDR2 is YNNKEL (reference sequence). CDR3 length: 16 residues. Trimming stripped 6 bases from V and 0 bases from J, with 15 bases between. CDR3 residues: CASSLSGRSSYNEQFF. CDR3 DNA sequence: TGTGCCAGCAGTCTGAGCGGAAGGAGCTCCTACAATGAGCAGTTCTTC.

This clone was observed a single time. The CDR3 reads CAISESGVEETQYF. DNA for the CDR3: TGTGCCATCAGTGAGTCGGGCGTCGAAGAGACCCAGTACTTC. The chain employs TRBV10-3 and TRBJ2-5, with D unclear. Germline V gene sequence: CDR1 ENHRY, CDR2 SYGVKD. V lost 0 bases and J lost 3, with 8 bases in between. CDR3 size: 14 residues.